The entry below describes one TCR beta chain. Its matching antigen is unknown. Generated by immunoSEQ multiplex PCR, the TCRdb table keeps only in-frame clones and is missing some. The repertoire holds 75,000 to 85,000 clones, with around four fifths as singletons. This entry belongs to a study of T cell clones after liver transplantation. At the level of the study: A pre-transplant mixed lymphocyte reaction with TCRbeta sequencing defined graft-donor-reactive clones followed in post-transplant blood. Three of the eight recipients were HCV-positive; the rest had non-autoimmune, non-viral transplant indications.

Study-wide points: Post-transplant time points were not standardized, so conclusions are preliminary.

The specimen comprised CD4+ T cells from blood, sampled at the 22-month timepoint. This clonotype was obtained from a human patient who received a liver transplant. The graft donor may account for some of the T cells.

The DNA of the CDR3 is TGTGCCAGCAGCGTAGGGGCAGGGGAAGGCGGAAACACCATATATTTT. Amino acid sequence: CASSVGAGEGGNTIYF. V usage is TRBV9 and J usage is TRBJ1-3, with D tentatively TRBD1 (6 bases). V was cut by 0 bases and J by 4 bases, with 14 bases left in between. This CDR3 has 16 residues. Germline CDR1 reads SGDLS; CDR2 reads YYNGEE.